This passage covers 27 T cell receptor beta chains from one sample sequenced in a study of long-term antiretroviral therapy in people with HIV. With survey level as its setting, the immunoSEQ assay was v3.0. Measured with immunoSEQ multiplex PCR; TCRdb has only the in-frame clones, and not every one. There are about 30,000 clones in the sample; 90% to 95% occur only once, and roughly 8% lies in the top ten. The input for sequencing was unsorted PBMCs, taken 6 to 6.5 years after starting antiretroviral therapy. The receptor source for this set is a man in his thirties or forties with HIV.

The rearrangement uses TRBV19 and TRBJ2-3; no definite D call. V lost 10 bases and J 4 bases, leaving 9 bases between the germline ends. The CDR3 is 11 residues long. In germline, CDR1 is LNHDA, CDR2 SQIVND (reference sequence). CDR3 sequence reads: CATLWADTQYF. The CDR3 nucleotides read TGTGCCACCCTCTGGGCAGATACGCAGTATTTT.

J is TRBJ1-6 and V is TRBV6-1; no definite D call. The CDR3 runs to 13 residues. V lost 1 base to trimming and J lost 8 bases, with 6 bases between them. CDR1 is MNHNS and CDR2 is SASEGT in the germline V gene. The DNA for the CDR3 is TGTGCCAGCAGTGAAGGTCTGGATTCACCCCTCCACTTT. It specifies CASSEGLDSPLHF.

This clone was picked up one time. V is TRBV30 and J is TRBJ2-1, with D possibly TRBD2 on 6 matching bases. Germline values: CDR1 GTSNPN, CDR2 SVGIG (reference sequence). Trimming took 3 bases from V and 13 from J, leaving 19 bases between them. This CDR3 has 13 amino acids. This CDR3 is CAWRKVAAGYQFF. In DNA form, the CDR3 reads TGTGCCTGGAGAAAAGTTGCGGCGGGGTACCAGTTCTTC.

The rearrangement links TRBV7-6 to TRBJ2-7; no clear D gene. CDR1 SGHVS and CDR2 FNYEAQ come from the germline V gene. Trimming stripped 1 base from V and 0 bases from J, with 10 bases between. The CDR3 is 15 residues long. The CDR3 nucleotides are TGTGCCAGCAGCTTAGGCGTAACGGGCTCCTACGAGCAGTACTTC. Protein: CASSLGVTGSYEQYF.

J is TRBJ1-4 and V is TRBV7-6; D is unclear. CDR1 and CDR2 (germline): SGHVS, FNYEAQ. The CDR3 length is 18 residues. Deletions cut 5 bases from V and 5 bases from J, with 24 bases between. The CDR3 sequence is CASSPTTAAGKKNEKLFF. CDR3 coding DNA: TGTGCCAGCAGCCCCACGACTGCCGCGGGTAAAAAGAATGAAAAACTGTTTTTT.

The CDR3 loop reads CASSVSPTGYPEAFF. Written as DNA, the CDR3 is TGTGCCAGCAGCGTAAGTCCGACAGGGTATCCTGAAGCTTTCTTT. The chain combines TRBV9 with TRBJ1-1; TRBD1 aligns across 7 bases. J lost 6 bases, V lost 1 base, and 9 bases had no gene match. The CDR3 runs to 15 residues. In germline, CDR1 is SGDLS, CDR2 YYNGEE. Combining the CDR3 with reference TRBV9 and TRBJ1-1 gives the whole variable domain DSGVTQTPKHLITATGQRVTLRCSPRSGDLSVYWYQQSLDQGLQFLIQYYNGEERAKGNILERFSAQQFPDLHSELNLSSLELGDSALYFCASSVSPTGYPEAFFGQGTRLTVV.

The chain carries TRBV27 and TRBJ1-2, with 10 bases aligning to TRBD1. V lost 6 bases, J lost 13 bases, and 14 bases stayed unmatched. The CDR3 extends over 14 amino acids. The germline V gene has CDR1 MNHEY and CDR2 SMNVEV (reference sequence). CDR3 bases: TGTGCCAGCAGGGGGGATGGACAGGGGGACACCCTCACCTTC. As protein: CASRGDGQGDTLTF.

The V gene is TRBV4-3, the J gene TRBJ1-4, with 11 bases matching TRBD1. This CDR3 has 16 amino acids. Germline values: CDR1 LGHNA, CDR2 YSLEER. The trim removed 0 bases at V and 6 bases at J, leaving 3 bases unmatched. The CDR3 nucleotides are TGCGCCAGCAGCCAAGAAGGGACAGGGGGGGATGAAAAACTGTTTTTT. Amino acid sequence: CASSQEGTGGDEKLFF.

This chain connects TRBV29-1 to TRBJ1-3; 7 bases line up with TRBD1. Trimming removed 7 bases from V and 0 bases from J; junction bases left unmatched: 6. This CDR3 region has 14 residues. Germline V gives CDR1 SQVTM, CDR2 ANQGSEA. The CDR3 here is CSALGQLSGNTIYF. The CDR3 DNA reads as TGCAGCGCCCTGGGACAGCTCTCTGGAAACACCATATATTTT.

Of note for this clone: A far larger clone is just one base off, so this is likely a read error. The chain has TRBV5-1 and TRBJ1-1; D is perhaps TRBD1 (6 bases). The V end lost 4 bases, the J end lost 1 base, and 14 bases lay between the germline ends. CDR1 is SGHRS, CDR2 YFSETQ, per germline. This CDR3 contains 15 residues. This CDR3 is CASSQGGPSNTEAFF. In DNA, the CDR3 is TGCGCCAGCAGCCAAGGGGGACCCTCGAACACTGAAGCTTTCTTT.

This clone was observed once. The V and J genes are TRBV29-1 and TRBJ1-3; 9 bases map to TRBD1. The CDR3 runs to 16 residues. Losses at the gene ends were 6 bases for V and 0 bases for J; bases not matched to a gene: 9. Germline lookup yields CDR1 SQVTM and CDR2 ANQGSEA. The CDR3 here is CSVDDGTGYSGNTIYF. The CDR3 DNA reads TGCAGCGTAGACGACGGGACAGGGTACTCTGGAAACACCATATATTTT.

This chain connects TRBV5-1 to TRBJ2-1, with 9 bases that match TRBD2. The germline gives CDR1 SGHRS, CDR2 YFSETQ. The junction had 8 bases not matched to a gene; V was cut back by 5 bases and J by 2 bases. The CDR3 contains 16 residues. The CDR3 DNA sequence: TGCGCCAGCAGTACAATGGGCGGGGGGGCCTACAATGAGCAGTTCTTC. Protein: CASSTMGGGAYNEQFF.

This sequence joins TRBV4-1 and TRBJ1-5; D not certain. Between the trimmed V and J ends, which lost 0 bases and 2 bases, there was a span of 5 bases. The CDR3 is made up of 14 amino acids. CDR1 and CDR2 from the germline V gene are MGHRA and YSYEKL. The CDR3 DNA sequence: TGCGCCAGCAGCCAAGATCACGGCAATCAGCCCCAGCATTTT. This codes for CASSQDHGNQPQHF.

The chain recombines TRBV29-1 with TRBJ1-2; 9 positions agree with TRBD1. V dropped 3 bases and J dropped 3; count of bases not matched to a gene: 5. Germline V gives CDR1 SQVTM, CDR2 ANQGSEA. CDR3 size: 14 residues. The CDR3 bases are TGCAGCGTTGAGGGAGGGACAGGGCACTATGGCTACACCTTC. This codes for CSVEGGTGHYGYTF.

The V gene is TRBV4-2, the J gene TRBJ2-7; TRBD2 might be the D (6 bases). The germline V gene encodes CDR1 LGHNA and CDR2 YNFKEQ. The CDR3 is 17 amino acids. The V end lost 0 bases, the J end lost 2 bases, and 17 bases lay between the germline ends. Written as DNA, the CDR3 is TGTGCCAGCAGCCAAGATCTGTCCGGAGGGCAGACCTACGAGCAGTACTTC. Translation gives CASSQDLSGGQTYEQYF.

The V and J genes are TRBV6-5 and TRBJ1-2; TRBD1 might be the D (6 bases). Trimming cost V 5 bases and J 8 bases, with 12 bases left between them. Germline values: CDR1 MNHEY, CDR2 SVGAGI. This CDR3 comprises 12 residues. The CDR3 loop reads CASSMDRSGYTF. CDR3 bases: TGTGCCAGCAGTATGGACAGAAGCGGCTACACCTTC.

The V call is TRBV7-9, the J call TRBJ1-2; possible D gene TRBD1, 6 bases. Trimming removed 5 bases from V and 7 bases from J, with 14 bases in between. The CDR3 length is 13 residues. Per the germline V gene, CDR1 is SEHNR and CDR2 is FQNEAQ (reference sequence). Written as DNA, the CDR3 is TGTGCCAGCAGCGTGAACCAGGGGCCTGGCTACACCTTC. Its translation: CASSVNQGPGYTF.

The V call is TRBV5-1, the J call TRBJ2-5; 9 positions match TRBD1. The length of the CDR3 is 17 residues. CDR1 is SGHRS and CDR2 is YFSETQ in the germline V gene. With V trimmed by 1 base and J by 2 bases, 9 bases remained unmatched. The CDR3 coding sequence is TGCGCCAGCAGCTTGAGGGTCTCCGGGACAGGGCAAGAGACCCAGTACTTC. Its protein is CASSLRVSGTGQETQYF. The entire variable domain, with the rest obtained from reference TRBV5-1 and TRBJ2-5, is as follows: KAGVTQTPRYLIKTRGQQVTLSCSPISGHRSVSWYQQTPGQGLQFLFEYFSETQRNKGNFPGRFSGRQFSNSRSEMNVSTLELGDSALYLCASSLRVSGTGQETQYFGPGTRLLVL.

This clone has only a few counts. The V gene is TRBV7-8, the J gene TRBJ1-3, with 7 bases that match TRBD1. With 2 bases clipped from V and 0 bases from J, the junction kept 4 bases outside the gene matches. The CDR3 totals 16 residues. The germline V gene encodes CDR1 SGHVS and CDR2 FQNEAQ. CDR3 in amino acids: CASSLTGQDSGNTIYF. As DNA, the CDR3 is TGTGCCAGCAGCTTAACAGGACAGGACTCTGGAAACACCATATATTTT. The variable domain in full, completed from reference TRBV7-8 and TRBJ1-3, reads GAGVSQSPRYKVAKRGQDVALRCDPISGHVSLFWYQQALGQGPEFLTYFQNEAQLDKSGLPSDRFFAERPEGSVSTLKIQRTQQEDSAVYLCASSLTGQDSGNTIYFGEGSWLTVV.

A single count supports this clone. The V call is TRBV2, the J call TRBJ2-1, with D uncertain. Germline V gives CDR1 SNHLY, CDR2 FYNNEI. V shed 7 bases and J shed 4 bases, with 11 bases lying between them. The CDR3 contains 13 residues. The CDR3 is CASKTDGYNEQFF. CDR3 coding DNA: TGTGCCAGCAAGACGGACGGATACAATGAGCAGTTCTTC.

This chain uses TRBV7-9 with TRBJ2-2; D is unclear. Germline CDR1 SEHNR, CDR2 FQNEAQ (reference sequence). Trimming shortened V by 4 bases and J by 5 bases, and 5 bases separated the two germline ends. The CDR3 totals 12 residues. As DNA, the CDR3 is TGTGCCAGCAGCTATCTAACCGGGGAGCTGTTTTTT. Translated: CASSYLTGELFF.

V and J are TRBV21-1 and TRBJ2-7; the table's D call, TRBD2, was not checked against the DNA. TRBV21-1 is annotated as a pseudogene. This CDR3 comprises 21 residues. The CDR3 DNA follows: TGTGCCAGCAGCAACGTAAGAACAGAGACTAGCGGGACCGACTTCGCCTACGAGCAGTACTTC. Translation: CASSNVRTETSGTDFAYEQYF.

The chain uses TRBV7-9 and TRBJ2-5; 8 positions agree with TRBD2. After removal of 0 bases from V and 4 bases from J, the junction contained 4 bases not matched to a gene. The CDR3 spans 15 residues. Germline assignment: CDR1 SEHNR and CDR2 FQNEAQ (reference sequence). This CDR3 reads CASSLARGAGETQYF. DNA of the CDR3: TGTGCCAGCAGCTTAGCGCGGGGGGCCGGAGAGACCCAGTACTTC.

This rearrangement joins TRBV28 to TRBJ1-4; D gene unclear. The CDR3 covers 12 residues. The germline gives CDR1 MDHEN, CDR2 SYDVKM. V was trimmed by 6 bases and J by 10 bases, leaving 12 bases between them. CDR3: CASSLLRGKLFF. CDR3 in DNA: TGTGCCAGCAGCCTATTACGGGGAAAACTGTTTTTT.

This clone was observed once. The chain joins TRBV30 to TRBJ2-3; tentatively, D is TRBD1 (5 bases). CDR1 GTSNPN and CDR2 SVGIG come from the germline V gene (reference sequence). The CDR3 contains 14 residues. Trimming took 2 bases from V and 4 from J, leaving 13 bases between them. DNA for the CDR3: TGTGCCTGGAGTAAGGGGCGCCCCCCAGATACGCAGTATTTT. This translates into CAWSKGRPPDTQYF.

This chain uses TRBV14 with TRBJ2-1; 13 positions agree with TRBD2. The V gene end was trimmed by 4 bases and the J gene end by 0 bases; junction bases not matched to a gene: 6. This CDR3 region has 18 residues. Germline V gene data show CDR1 as SGHDN and CDR2 as FVKESK. The CDR3 sequence: CASSRTSGRALSYNEQFF. In DNA form, the CDR3 reads TGTGCCAGCAGCCGGACTAGCGGGAGAGCCCTCTCCTACAATGAGCAGTTCTTC.

V gene TRBV6-1 combines with J gene TRBJ2-7; possible D gene TRBD2, 6 bases. This CDR3 comprises 14 residues. V lost 8 bases to trimming and J lost 4 bases, with 18 bases between them. Germline lookup yields CDR1 MNHNS and CDR2 SASEGT. The CDR3 spells CASRTSSATYEQYF. DNA for the CDR3: TGTGCCAGCCGTACATCTAGCGCTACATACGAGCAGTACTTC.